This T cell receptor beta chain emerged from a study of cytomegalovirus exposure and HLA in healthy donors. This CDR3 is built from 12 residues. CDR1 and CDR2 (germline): KGHSH, LQKENI. The germline V and J ends were trimmed by 3 bases and 0 bases, with 3 bases remaining between them. Amplification used 60 Vbeta primers and 13 Jbeta primers. Profiling relied on immunoSEQ multiplex PCR, and the TCRdb table lists in-frame clones only, not all of them. The sample has 150,000 to 200,000 clones; approximately 88% are singletons. The specimen sequenced was PBMCs. The chain has TRBV18 and TRBJ2-7; D gene uncertain. The TCR was taken from a man younger than 45 in good health and CMV-seronegative. CDR3 protein: CASSPSSYEQYF. CDR3 nucleotides: TGTGCCAGCTCACCCAGCTCCTACGAGCAGTACTTC.